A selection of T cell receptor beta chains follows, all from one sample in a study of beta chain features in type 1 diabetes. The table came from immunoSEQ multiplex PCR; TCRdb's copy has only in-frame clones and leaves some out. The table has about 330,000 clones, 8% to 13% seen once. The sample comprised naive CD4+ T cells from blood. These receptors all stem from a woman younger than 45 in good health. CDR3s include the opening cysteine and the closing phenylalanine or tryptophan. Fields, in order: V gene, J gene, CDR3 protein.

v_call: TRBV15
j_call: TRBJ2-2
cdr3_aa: CATSRLGQGRVGELFF

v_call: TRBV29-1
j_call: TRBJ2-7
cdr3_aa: CSVEEPRRSYEQYF

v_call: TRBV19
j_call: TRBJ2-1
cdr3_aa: CASSTTSGSWNEQFF

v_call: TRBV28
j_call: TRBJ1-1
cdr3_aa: CASSPRGGGPTEAFF

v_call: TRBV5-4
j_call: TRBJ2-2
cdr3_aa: CASSLPSGSTTGELFF

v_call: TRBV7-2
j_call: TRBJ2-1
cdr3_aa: CASSLARQGADEQFF

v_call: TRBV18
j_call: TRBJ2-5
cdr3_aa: CASSLVETQYF

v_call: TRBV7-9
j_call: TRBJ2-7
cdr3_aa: CASTLGGPDEQYF

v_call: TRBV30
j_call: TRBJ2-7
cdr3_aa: CAWSIGTAYEQYF

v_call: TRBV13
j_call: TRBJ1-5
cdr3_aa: CASSSRTTGGAGNQPQHF

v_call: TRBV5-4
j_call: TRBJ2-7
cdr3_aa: CASSWDWTSSYEQYF

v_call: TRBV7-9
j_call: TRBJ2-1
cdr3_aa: CASSPGTGLENEQFF

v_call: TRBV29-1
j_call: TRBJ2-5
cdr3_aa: CSVRFLVLETQYF

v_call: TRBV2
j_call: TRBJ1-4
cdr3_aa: CASREQGLNEKLFF

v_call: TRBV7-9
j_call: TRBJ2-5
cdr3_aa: CASSPWTGKETQYF

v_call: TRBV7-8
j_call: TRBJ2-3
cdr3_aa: CASSLGHAYGDTQYF

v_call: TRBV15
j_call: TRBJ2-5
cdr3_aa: CATSREQSSWSQETQYF

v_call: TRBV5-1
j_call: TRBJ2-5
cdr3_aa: CASSLGPTNQETQYF

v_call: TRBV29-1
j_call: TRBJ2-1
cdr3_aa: CSAAGASGRARDNEQFF

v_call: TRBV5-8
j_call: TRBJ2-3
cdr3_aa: CASSRRGTSGTDTQYF

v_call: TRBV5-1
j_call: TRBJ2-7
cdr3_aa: CASSPGQDSYEQYF

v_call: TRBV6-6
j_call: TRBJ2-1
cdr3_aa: CASSYSGQEQFF

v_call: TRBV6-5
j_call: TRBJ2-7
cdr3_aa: CASSGSSPYEQYF

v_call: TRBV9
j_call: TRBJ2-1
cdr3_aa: CASSGPGSSYNEQFF

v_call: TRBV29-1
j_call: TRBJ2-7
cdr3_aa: CSTQTSGF

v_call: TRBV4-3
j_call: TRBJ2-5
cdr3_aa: CASSQDRLAGGTGETQYF

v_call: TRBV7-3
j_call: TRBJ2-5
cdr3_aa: CASSPQGDGTQYF

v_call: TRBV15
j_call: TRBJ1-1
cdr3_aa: CATSRVGGTWTEAFF

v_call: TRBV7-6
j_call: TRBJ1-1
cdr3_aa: CASSSRVNTEAFF

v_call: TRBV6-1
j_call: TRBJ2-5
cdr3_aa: CASSTGGAGQETQYF

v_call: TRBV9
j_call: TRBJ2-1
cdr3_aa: CASSVGTSGSKFF

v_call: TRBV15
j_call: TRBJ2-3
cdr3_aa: CATSPRALDTQYF

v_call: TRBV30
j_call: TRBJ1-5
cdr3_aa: CAWRGQGDQPQHF

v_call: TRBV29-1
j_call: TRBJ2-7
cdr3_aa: CSVDVVQGGEQYF

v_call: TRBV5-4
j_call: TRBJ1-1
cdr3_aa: CASSLQGSNTEAFF

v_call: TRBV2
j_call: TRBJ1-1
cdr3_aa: CASRARGSGGRAFF

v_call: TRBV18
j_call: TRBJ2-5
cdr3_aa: CASSPRGTAQETQYF

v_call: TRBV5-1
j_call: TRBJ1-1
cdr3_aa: CASSLADGGAFF

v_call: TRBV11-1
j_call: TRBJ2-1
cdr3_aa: CASSLLAGVVDEQFF

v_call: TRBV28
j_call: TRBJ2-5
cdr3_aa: CASSLPDRQTQYF

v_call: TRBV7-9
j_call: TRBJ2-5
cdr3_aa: CASSLGGARETQYF

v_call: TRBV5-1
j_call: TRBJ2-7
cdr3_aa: CASSGGTDPTYEQYF